Each of the 30 T cell receptor beta chains below was sequenced from the same sample in a study of cytomegalovirus exposure and HLA in healthy donors. PCR amplification relied on 60 Vbeta primers (plus 13 Jbeta primers). The assay was immunoSEQ multiplex PCR, and TCRdb's table has in-frame clones only and misses some. Of 100,000 or so clones listed, around 86% are singletons. The sample taken for sequencing was PBMCs. These TCRs come from a man aged 25 to 40 in good health and CMV-seropositive.

This rearrangement joins TRBV5-6 to TRBJ2-5, with D possibly being TRBD2 (7 bases). V lost 0 bases to trimming and J lost 4 bases, with 13 bases between them. The CDR3 consists of 15 residues. The V gene's germline CDR1 is SGHDT and CDR2 YYEEEE. The CDR3 here is CASSLEGGLPETQYF. The CDR3 DNA follows: TGTGCCAGCAGCTTGGAGGGGGGGCTTCCAGAGACCCAGTACTTC.

As regards this clone: The junction departs from germline at one end; a sequencing error may be responsible. V usage is TRBV5-1 and J usage is TRBJ1-1; D ambiguous. The CDR3 totals 13 residues. Germline values: CDR1 SGHRS, CDR2 YFSETQ. Here the CDR3 DNA reads TGCGCCAGCAGCTTGGACCATACTGGTGAAGCTCTCTTT. This sequence encodes CASSLDHTGEALF.

The genes are TRBV19 and TRBJ2-4; 7 bases line up with TRBD2. The germline V gene has CDR1 LNHDA and CDR2 SQIVND (reference sequence). J gave up 0 bases and V 5 bases, and 10 bases lay outside the gene matches. This CDR3 has 17 residues. The chain's CDR3 is CASSVGNLAVAKNIQYF. For the CDR3, the DNA is TGTGCCAGTAGTGTAGGGAATCTAGCGGTAGCCAAAAACATTCAGTACTTC.

The CDR3 nucleotides are TGTGCCAGCAGTGTGAACAGACATAGCAATCAGCCCCAGCATTTT. The encoded protein is CASSVNRHSNQPQHF. The chain employs TRBV6-1 and TRBJ1-5; D call uncertain. The V end lost 4 bases, the J end lost 0 bases, and 10 bases lay between the germline ends. The CDR3 has 15 residues. The germline V gene encodes CDR1 MNHNS and CDR2 SASEGT.

This chain connects TRBV7-9 to TRBJ2-3; 11 nucleotides agree with TRBD2. The trim removed 3 bases at V and 5 bases at J, leaving 4 bases unmatched. CDR3 length equals 15 residues. The germline V gene has CDR1 SEHNR and CDR2 FQNEAQ (reference sequence). In DNA form, the CDR3 reads TGTGCCAGCAGCTTTCCTAGCGGGGGGAAAGATACGCAGTATTTT. Translation: CASSFPSGGKDTQYF.

The chain recombines TRBV6-5 with TRBJ2-1, with a possible D match to TRBD1 (5 bases). V dropped 2 bases and J dropped 4 bases, with 6 bases sitting between them. The germline CDR1 and CDR2 sequences are MNHEY and SVGAGI. This CDR3 contains 13 residues. DNA of the CDR3: TGTGCCAGCAGTTACGACAGATACAATGAGCAGTTCTTC. Its protein product is CASSYDRYNEQFF.

The chain joins TRBV11-1 to TRBJ2-2, with 7 bases that match TRBD1. This CDR3 is 14 amino acids long. V gave up 7 bases and J gave up 4 bases; unmatched junction bases: 6. The V gene's germline CDR1 is SGHAT and CDR2 FQDESV (reference sequence). CDR3 sequence reads: CASTRQGATGELFF. The CDR3 DNA is TGTGCCAGCACCCGACAGGGAGCCACCGGGGAGCTGTTTTTT.

This rearrangement joins TRBV29-1 to TRBJ2-5, with 8 bases aligning to TRBD1. The last part of the DNA fits TRBJ2-7 better; the J call may be wrong. The CDR3 runs to 13 residues. Germline-derived CDR1 and CDR2 are SQVTM and ANQGSEA. The CDR3 loop is CSSWTGCSYEQYF. For the CDR3, the DNA is TGCAGCTCGTGGACAGGGTGCTCCTACGAGCAGTACTTC.

This clone has just a few counts. The gene calls are TRBV4-1 and TRBJ2-1; 8 bases match TRBD2. This CDR3 comprises 16 residues. Losses at the gene ends were 3 bases for V and 2 bases for J; bases not matched to a gene: 6. Per the germline V gene, CDR1 is MGHRA and CDR2 is YSYEKL. CDR3 nucleotide sequence: TGCGCCAGCAGCCATCCCGGGACTAGACCCTACAATGAGCAGTTCTTC. This codes for CASSHPGTRPYNEQFF.

This clone came up a few times. The rearrangement links TRBV10-3 to TRBJ2-1; D perhaps matches TRBD1 (5 bases). The V gene's germline CDR1 is ENHRY and CDR2 SYGVKD. This CDR3 has 17 residues. V gave up 0 bases and J gave up 3 bases, with 15 bases separating them. The DNA of the CDR3 is TGTGCCATCAGTGAGTCAATACAGGCCACGAACTACAATGAGCAGTTCTTC. This encodes CAISESIQATNYNEQFF.

This rearrangement joins TRBV18 to TRBJ2-7; 9 positions match TRBD1. The trim removed 2 bases at V and 3 bases at J, leaving 14 bases unmatched. The length of the CDR3 is 18 residues. Germline V gene lookup returns CDR1 KGHSH and CDR2 LQKENI. CDR3 nucleotides: TGTGCCAGCTCACCATTCGGACAGGGGCAATTAGGCCGCTACGAGCAGTACTTC. Translated: CASSPFGQGQLGRYEQYF.

The chain carries TRBV28 and TRBJ1-5; TRBD1 agrees at 11 bases. In germline, CDR1 is MDHEN, CDR2 SYDVKM. The J segment lost 0 bases and the V segment lost 6 bases, leaving 7 bases of the junction unmatched. This CDR3 contains 17 residues. The CDR3 protein is CASSPGQGGNSNQPQHF. CDR3 coding DNA: TGTGCCAGCAGCCCGGGACAGGGGGGGAATAGCAATCAGCCCCAGCATTTT.

The V call is TRBV7-9, the J call TRBJ2-7; TRBD1 matches 9 bases. CDR1 is SEHNR, CDR2 FQNEAQ, per germline (reference sequence). The V and J ends lost 5 bases and 6 bases, in that order; junction bases with no gene match: 5. This CDR3 is 13 amino acids long. This CDR3 reads CASSRDRVGEQYF. The CDR3 DNA follows: TGTGCCAGCAGCAGGGACAGGGTCGGCGAGCAGTACTTC.

This clone has only one observation. This rearrangement joins TRBV28 to TRBJ1-4, with 7 bases matching TRBD1. The CDR3 length is 13 residues. Germline lookup yields CDR1 MDHEN and CDR2 SYDVKM. Germline trimming cut 8 bases from V and 8 bases from J; bases unmatched to any gene: 8. The CDR3 DNA follows: TGTGCCAGCGGGACAGCCACTTGGGAAAAACTGTTTTTT. Translating it yields CASGTATWEKLFF.

This chain joins TRBV18 and TRBJ1-2; tentatively, D is TRBD1 (5 bases). V was shortened by 4 bases and J by 3 bases, with 24 bases between the two germline ends. Germline V lookup: CDR1 KGHSH, CDR2 LQKENI. The CDR3 covers 18 residues. The DNA of the CDR3 is TGTGCCAGCTCACTATCTAAAGGGAACCTGGGCAGGGACTATGGCTACACCTTC. It encodes CASSLSKGNLGRDYGYTF.

The table lists this clone with a count of one. V usage is TRBV5-1 and J usage is TRBJ2-7, with a tentative D call TRBD2 (5 bases). Trimming stripped 0 bases from V and 0 bases from J, with 16 bases between. CDR1 is SGHRS and CDR2 is YFSETQ in the germline V gene. The CDR3 runs to 17 residues. The CDR3 DNA follows: TGCGCCAGCAGCTTGGAGCCCCAGCGGTCTAGCTCCTACGAGCAGTACTTC. Translated: CASSLEPQRSSSYEQYF.

This clone was counted once. J is TRBJ2-3 and V is TRBV10-3; a possible D gene is TRBD1 (6 bases). The CDR3 has 15 residues. Germline V gene sequence: CDR1 ENHRY, CDR2 SYGVKD. The V end was cut by 2 bases, the J end by 5 bases, with 14 bases between. Written as DNA, the CDR3 is TGTGCCATCAGTGAGAGGGGCCTAGGGGGAGATACGCAGTATTTT. This codes for CAISERGLGGDTQYF.

This chain links TRBV19 with TRBJ2-3; TRBD2 matches at 8 bases. V lost 5 bases and J lost 4; bases outside the gene matches: 11. CDR1 is LNHDA, CDR2 SQIVND, per germline (reference sequence). CDR3 length: 16 residues. The CDR3 coding sequence is TGTGCCAGTAGTCTACAAGAGGGACTAGAACCAGATACGCAGTATTTT. This codes for CASSLQEGLEPDTQYF.

In this sample, this clone turned up once. The chain uses TRBV9 and TRBJ2-3, with 8 nucleotides matching TRBD2. V was pared by 4 bases and J by 2 bases, with 3 bases of the junction left unmatched. CDR1 is SGDLS, CDR2 YYNGEE, per germline. This CDR3 has 14 amino acids. CDR3 DNA: TGTGCCAGCAGCCCGGGGGGGGTCACAGATACGCAGTATTTT. Its protein is CASSPGGVTDTQYF.

The chain couples TRBV5-1 to TRBJ2-7; tentative D call: TRBD2 (6 bases). Per the germline V gene, CDR1 is SGHRS and CDR2 is YFSETQ. Deletions cut 4 bases from V and 0 bases from J, with 11 bases between. The CDR3 is 14 residues long. CDR3 sequence reads: CASSPSGSSYEQYF. CDR3 nucleotides: TGCGCCAGCAGCCCCTCCGGGAGCTCCTACGAGCAGTACTTC.

This clone was recorded once. The chain combines TRBV19 with TRBJ2-5, with 8 positions matching TRBD2. The CDR3 totals 15 residues. Germline trimming cut 4 bases from V and 4 bases from J; bases unmatched to any gene: 8. Germline-derived CDR1 and CDR2 are LNHDA and SQIVND (reference sequence). CDR3 protein: CASSKIPGTRETQYF. CDR3 nucleotides: TGTGCCAGTAGTAAAATCCCCGGGACTAGAGAGACCCAGTACTTC.

The V and J genes are TRBV4-3 and TRBJ1-2; D not certain. CDR3 length: 12 amino acids. V lost 4 bases and J 7 bases, leaving 10 bases between the germline ends. CDR1 is LGHNA and CDR2 is YSLEER in the germline V gene. The CDR3 sequence is CASSPGGRGYTF. CDR3 bases: TGCGCCAGCAGCCCTGGCGGCCGTGGCTACACCTTC.

V is TRBV5-1 and J is TRBJ2-7; TRBD2 matches 8 bases. Germline trimming cut 0 bases from V and 4 bases from J; bases unmatched to any gene: 6. This CDR3 comprises 15 residues. Per germline, CDR1 SGHRS and CDR2 YFSETQ. This CDR3 is CASSLAAGGDYEQYF. For the CDR3, the DNA is TGCGCCAGCAGCTTGGCCGCGGGGGGCGATTACGAGCAGTACTTC.

V is TRBV11-1 and J is TRBJ2-5; 8 bases align to TRBD1. This CDR3 region has 14 residues. The V segment lost 3 bases and the J segment 3 bases; nucleotides outside the gene matches: 3. Germline values: CDR1 SGHAT, CDR2 FQDESV (reference sequence). CDR3 protein: CASSLGQVKETQYF. The CDR3 DNA sequence: TGTGCCAGCAGCTTGGGACAGGTCAAAGAGACCCAGTACTTC.

This clone was counted a few times. The rearrangement joins TRBV15 to TRBJ1-3; weak D call: TRBD1 (5 bases). Trimming left V 0 bases short and J 2 bases short, with 11 bases between. Germline loops: CDR1 LNHNV, CDR2 YYDKDF (reference sequence). The CDR3 consists of 16 residues. CDR3 nucleotides: TGTGCCACCAGCAGAGATATAGGGGCGACTGGAAACACCATATATTTT. It is translated as CATSRDIGATGNTIYF.

The chain joins TRBV5-1 to TRBJ2-3, with D perhaps TRBD1 (5 bases). CDR3 size: 14 residues. The germline V gene has CDR1 SGHRS and CDR2 YFSETQ. Trimming removed 0 bases from V and 10 bases from J, with 15 bases in between. Here the CDR3 reads CASSLDSQGQAQYF. CDR3 nucleotides: TGCGCCAGCAGCTTGGATAGCCAGGGTCAGGCGCAGTATTTT.

The V and J genes are TRBV19 and TRBJ1-4; D gene unclear. Germline-derived CDR1 and CDR2 are LNHDA and SQIVND (reference sequence). Between the trimmed V and J ends, which lost 1 base and 4 bases, there was a span of 4 bases. This CDR3 contains 13 residues. In DNA form, the CDR3 reads TGTGCCAGTAGTATAGGCTATAATGAAAAACTGTTTTTT. This sequence encodes CASSIGYNEKLFF.

The chain uses TRBV7-9 and TRBJ2-1; TRBD1 is a possible D gene (6 bases). CDR1 is SEHNR and CDR2 is FQNEAQ in the germline V gene (reference sequence). V lost 3 bases and J lost 4, with 16 bases in between. The CDR3 is 16 amino acids. The DNA of the CDR3 is TGTGCCAGCAGCTTCTGGGGGCCTCTGGGGTACAATGAGCAGTTCTTC. This sequence encodes CASSFWGPLGYNEQFF.

The chain is built from TRBV5-1 and TRBJ2-5; 9 bases agree with TRBD1. Germline CDR1 SGHRS, CDR2 YFSETQ. V lost 1 base to trimming and J lost 3 bases; unmatched junction nucleotides: 7. The length of the CDR3 is 16 residues. CDR3 sequence: CASSLQPGDREETQYF. Here the CDR3 DNA reads TGCGCCAGCAGCTTGCAGCCCGGGGACAGGGAAGAGACCCAGTACTTC.

The chain recombines TRBV19 with TRBJ1-4, with a possible D match to TRBD1 (5 bases). The V gene lost 10 bases and the J gene lost 2 bases, with 14 bases spanning the gap. Germline CDR1 LNHDA, CDR2 SQIVND (reference sequence). This CDR3 region has 14 residues. The CDR3 here is CATSFQGTNEKLFF. As DNA, the CDR3 is TGTGCCACTTCGTTCCAGGGTACTAATGAAAAACTGTTTTTT.